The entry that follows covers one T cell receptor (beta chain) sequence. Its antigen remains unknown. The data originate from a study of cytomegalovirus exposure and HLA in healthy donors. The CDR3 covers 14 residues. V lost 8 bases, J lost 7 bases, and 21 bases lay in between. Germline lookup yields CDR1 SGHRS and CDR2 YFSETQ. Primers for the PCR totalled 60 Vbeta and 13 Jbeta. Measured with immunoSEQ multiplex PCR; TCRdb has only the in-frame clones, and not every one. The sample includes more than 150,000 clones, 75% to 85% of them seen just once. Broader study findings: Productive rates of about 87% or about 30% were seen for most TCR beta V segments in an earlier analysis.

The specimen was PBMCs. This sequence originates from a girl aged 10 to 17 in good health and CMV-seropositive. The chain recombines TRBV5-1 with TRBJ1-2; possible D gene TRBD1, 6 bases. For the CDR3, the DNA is TGCGCCAGTACCACGACAGGAATAGAGGGTGGCTACACCTTC. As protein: CASTTTGIEGGYTF.